One sample yielded the 19 T cell receptor beta chains listed below, sequenced in a study of human T cells and chemical hapten exposure (dated by TCRdb to about 2021). Receptors were amplified or captured by RACE. TCRdb lists the instrument as NextSeq 500. TCRdb reran the public reads through fastp at Q25 and MiXCR, keeping productive beta chains. For every CDR3 protein sequence, its rows merge into one entry that carries the most common genes and DNA. This sample gives about 350,000 distinct CDR3 sequences in total; more than 5% of them show up just once. The ten largest clones add up to approximately 5.4% of the sample. Per the publication, the time point label means: patch test 2, 6 weeks after DPC sensitization. The sample's treatment or condition label, decoded: therapeutic diphenylcyclopropenone sensitization with weekly scalp DPC. This material consisted of whole blood, taken in connection with sensitization to the hapten diphenylcyclopropenone (DPC). Receptors were obtained from a woman aged 18-29 years with alopecia areata. Some clones in this sample may be carry-over from other donors' samples.

This clonotype was counted only a few times. The rearrangement joins TRBV7-2 to TRBJ2-1; TRBD2 agrees at 9 bases. V was clipped by 1 base and J by 10 bases; unmatched bases: 8. Germline assignment: CDR1 SGHTA and CDR2 FQGNSA. CDR3 length equals 15 residues. The CDR3 region has the DNA TGTGCCAGCAGCTTAGATAGCGGGGGCCCCCGGGAGCAGTTCTTC. It yields the protein CASSLDSGGPREQFF.

The chain combines TRBV18 with TRBJ2-3; tentative D call: TRBD1 (6 bases). CDR3 size: 13 residues. V lost 2 bases to trimming and J lost 13 bases, with 16 bases between them. Germline lookup yields CDR1 KGHSH and CDR2 LQKENI. DNA of the CDR3: TGTGCCAGCTCACCAGTCGACAGGTGGGTGAAGTATTTT. Translating it yields CASSPVDRWVKYF.

This clonotype occurred many times. This chain links TRBV12-3 or TRBV12-4 with TRBJ1-3; a possible D gene is TRBD1 (6 bases). V gave up 5 bases and J gave up 6 bases, with 17 bases separating them. CDR3 length: 15 residues. CDR3 coding DNA: TGTGCCAGCAGTAGAAACAGGGATCCGGAAAACACCATATATTTT. This gives the protein CASSRNRDPENTIYF.

This clonotype has only a few counts. The J gene is TRBJ2-3, the V gene TRBV25-1; D unresolved. Trimming stripped 1 base from V and 0 bases from J, with 5 bases between. The V gene's germline CDR1 is MGHDK and CDR2 SYGVNS. This CDR3 comprises 14 residues. CDR3 coding DNA: TGTGCCAGCAGTGAATTAACCAGCACAGATACGCAGTATTTT. It is translated as CASSELTSTDTQYF.

At least ten counts were recorded for this clonotype. This sequence joins TRBV4-2 and TRBJ1-6; a possible D gene is TRBD1 (5 bases). Trimming left V 1 base short and J 8 bases short, with 12 bases between. Per germline, CDR1 LGHNA and CDR2 YNFKEQ. CDR3 length: 15 residues. The CDR3, as DNA: TGTGCCAGCAGCCAAGTTGAAGACAGTGATTCACCCCTCCACTTT. It is translated as CASSQVEDSDSPLHF.

This clonotype was counted at least ten times. The chain uses TRBV28 and TRBJ2-4; D is tentatively TRBD1 or TRBD2 (5 bases each). Looked up from germline, CDR1 is MDHEN and CDR2 is SYDVKM. The CDR3 spans 15 residues. The ends were cut back, 2 bases at V and 4 bases at J, with 12 bases in the middle. CDR3 DNA: TGTGCCAGCAGTTTACTAGGGGACGGTAAAAACATTCAGTACTTC. Amino acids: CASSLLGDGKNIQYF.

The chain joins TRBV6-2 or TRBV6-3 to TRBJ1-1; D gene ambiguous. Trimming pared 6 bases from V and 0 bases from J, leaving 11 bases between. CDR1 and CDR2 from the germline V gene are MNHEY and SVGEGT. The CDR3 covers 14 residues. The CDR3 DNA reads as TGTGCCAGCAGGAGGACGAACATGAACACTGAAGCTTTCTTT. This encodes CASRRTNMNTEAFF.

There are a few counts of this clonotype. This sequence joins TRBV11-2 and TRBJ2-3; D remains unclear. The CDR3 runs to 14 residues. The germline V gene has CDR1 SGHAT and CDR2 FQNNGV. The ends were cut back, 4 bases at V and 0 bases at J, with 8 bases in the middle. The CDR3 region has the DNA TGTGCCAGCAGCTCATCACCTAGCACAGATACGCAGTATTTT. Its translation: CASSSSPSTDTQYF.

This clonotype has just a few counts. The CDR3 is CASSILAGVNEQFF. DNA for the CDR3: TGTGCCAGCAGTATCCTAGCGGGGGTCAATGAGCAGTTCTTC. This rearrangement joins TRBV2 to TRBJ2-1; TRBD2 aligns across 10 bases. Trimming took 5 bases from V and 6 from J; bases not matched to a gene: 4. This CDR3 has 14 amino acids. Germline V lookup: CDR1 SNHLY, CDR2 FYNNEI.

This clonotype was picked up many times. The V call is TRBV28, the J call TRBJ1-5; maybe TRBD1 (6 bases). The CDR3 sequence is 15 residues long. CDR1 and CDR2 (germline): MDHEN, SYDVKM. Trimming took off 5 bases at V and 3 bases at J, with 14 bases between the two ends. The CDR3 here is CASSPPGANNQPQHF. As DNA, the CDR3 is TGTGCCAGCAGTCCCCCGGGGGCGAACAATCAGCCCCAGCATTTT.

The rearrangement uses TRBV12-3 or TRBV12-4 and TRBJ2-2; D is unresolved. V lost 4 bases and J 8 bases, leaving 8 bases between the germline ends. The CDR3 totals 12 residues. CDR3 sequence reads: CASSYALGELFF. CDR3 nucleotides: TGTGCCAGCAGTTATGCCCTAGGGGAGCTGTTTTTT.

Comment on this clonotype: Relative to the germline gene, one junction end is altered; a read error may explain this. The chain couples TRBV12-3 or TRBV12-4 to TRBJ2-1; 12 positions match TRBD2. The CDR3 totals 15 residues. CDR3 residues: CASSLLGLAGTGGLF. CDR3 bases: TGTGCCAGCAGTTTATTGGGACTAGCGGGTACGGGGGGCCTCTTC.

The table lists this clonotype with many counts. The chain combines TRBV6-2 or TRBV6-3 with TRBJ1-5; D unclear. Germline CDR1 reads MNHEY; CDR2 reads SVGEGT. The CDR3 extends over 16 amino acids. V was shortened by 2 bases and J by 7 bases, with 18 bases between the two germline ends. CDR3 nucleotides: TGTGCCAGCAGTTACGGGCCACGAGGGAACAAACAGCCCCAGCATTTT. This encodes CASSYGPRGNKQPQHF.

The rearrangement uses TRBV5-1 and TRBJ2-3, with TRBD2 matching over 15 bases. Germline V CDR1 and CDR2: SGHRS, YFSETQ. V trimming: 4 bases; J trimming: 2 bases; junction bases outside the gene matches: 5. This CDR3 has 17 amino acids. The CDR3 sequence is CASSPGTSGGPTDTQYF. CDR3 nucleotide sequence: TGCGCCAGCAGCCCCGGGACTAGCGGGGGGCCCACAGATACGCAGTATTTT.

In this sample, this clonotype turned up many times. V gene TRBV6-2 or TRBV6-3 combines with J gene TRBJ1-4, with D tentatively TRBD1 (5 bases). The CDR3 totals 15 residues. The V end lost 6 bases, the J end lost 2 bases, and 13 bases lay between the germline ends. Germline V gene sequence: CDR1 MNHEY, CDR2 SVGEGT. The CDR3 nucleotides read TGTGCCAGCAGGACATGGGGGAGGACTAATGAAAAACTGTTTTTT. Translation gives CASRTWGRTNEKLFF.

CDR3: CSASRGEAKNIQYF. The CDR3 DNA sequence: TGCAGTGCCAGCAGGGGTGAAGCCAAAAACATTCAGTACTTC. The chain recombines TRBV20-1 with TRBJ2-4; tentative D call: TRBD1 (6 bases). CDR1 is DFQATT and CDR2 is SNEGSKA in the germline V gene (reference sequence). The CDR3 length is 14 residues. Between the trimmed V and J ends, which lost 6 bases and 0 bases, there was a span of 12 bases.

In its sample, this clonotype was seen many times. This chain links TRBV15 with TRBJ1-1; D remains ambiguous. CDR3 length: 12 amino acids. Germline V gene sequence: CDR1 LNHNV, CDR2 YYDKDF (reference sequence). V lost 0 bases to trimming and J lost 8 bases, with 7 bases between them. The CDR3 DNA reads as TGTGCCACCAGCAGAGATGGGAGGGAAGCTTTCTTT. The encoded protein is CATSRDGREAFF.

The CDR3 DNA reads TGTGCCATCAGTGAGGGCCAGGAGACCCAGTACTTC. Translation: CAISEGQETQYF. The chain has TRBV10-3 and TRBJ2-5, with D hard to call. CDR3 length: 12 residues. Trimming shortened V by 2 bases and J by 5 bases, and 6 bases separated the two germline ends. Germline V gives CDR1 ENHRY, CDR2 SYGVKD.

This clonotype was recorded many times. V gene TRBV12-3 or TRBV12-4 combines with J gene TRBJ1-2; possible D gene TRBD1, 6 bases. This CDR3 spans 14 amino acids. The V end was cut by 9 bases, the J end by 5 bases, with 19 bases between. The CDR3, as DNA: TGTGCCAGTGAGCATCGGGGGGCGAAATATGGCTACACCTTC. Translating gives CASEHRGAKYGYTF.